Listed below are T cell receptor beta chains from one sample, sequenced in a study of blood T cell repertoires in COVID-19. Produced via immunoSEQ multiplex PCR; TCRdb's table is partial and in-frame only. The sample includes a few hundred thousand clones, 80% to 90% seen only once; the top ten take approximately 0.84%. What was sequenced was peripheral blood. These receptors were obtained from a man aged 25 to 40 with acute or convalescent COVID-19. The CDR3 runs from the conserved cysteine through the conserved F or W.

V gene: TRBV10-3; J gene: TRBJ1-2; CDR3 protein: CAIIGGQEEGYTF
V gene: TRBV18; J gene: TRBJ1-2; CDR3 protein: CASSPPPQGSNGYTF
V gene: TRBV30; J gene: TRBJ1-1; CDR3 protein: CAWNGGNAEAFF
V gene: TRBV27; J gene: TRBJ1-2; CDR3 protein: CASSPQGAYSGYTF
V gene: TRBV14; J gene: TRBJ1-4; CDR3 protein: CASSQDDWEKLFF
V gene: TRBV5-1; J gene: TRBJ2-7; CDR3 protein: CASSWKQGSGGASYEQYF
V gene: TRBV6-5; J gene: TRBJ1-3; CDR3 protein: CALKTSSGNTIYF
V gene: TRBV28; J gene: TRBJ1-5; CDR3 protein: CASSLRGRQPQHF
V gene: TRBV4-1; J gene: TRBJ1-6; CDR3 protein: CASSYLSGTFVSPLHF
V gene: TRBV19; J gene: TRBJ2-1; CDR3 protein: CASSGRDNEQFF
V gene: TRBV19; J gene: TRBJ1-6; CDR3 protein: CASRGARGNNSPLHF
V gene: TRBV6-6; J gene: TRBJ1-1; CDR3 protein: CASSYWREAEAFF
V gene: TRBV27; J gene: TRBJ2-1; CDR3 protein: CASSVGTLAGGLWEQFF
V gene: TRBV19; J gene: TRBJ2-3; CDR3 protein: CASSPGRRGVSTDTQYF
V gene: TRBV19; J gene: TRBJ1-5; CDR3 protein: CASSIVVLENQPQHF
V gene: TRBV7-2; J gene: TRBJ2-6; CDR3 protein: CASRQGRHGANVLTF
V gene: TRBV5-6; J gene: TRBJ2-2; CDR3 protein: CASSPRTGTGELFF
V gene: TRBV5-1; J gene: TRBJ2-2; CDR3 protein: CASSERGDDTGELFF
V gene: TRBV19; J gene: TRBJ2-2; CDR3 protein: CARRPLARGGANTGELFF
V gene: TRBV13; J gene: TRBJ2-3; CDR3 protein: CASSLTPGDTQYF
V gene: TRBV29-1; J gene: TRBJ1-1; CDR3 protein: CSVGQGNTEAFF
V gene: TRBV5-6; J gene: TRBJ1-1; CDR3 protein: CASSPDGTANTEAFF
V gene: TRBV7-9; J gene: TRBJ1-6; CDR3 protein: CASSFGGQTVSPLHF
V gene: TRBV19; J gene: TRBJ2-1; CDR3 protein: CASSRMGREQFF
V gene: TRBV6-5; J gene: TRBJ1-1; CDR3 protein: CASSYSRGAANTEAFF
V gene: TRBV5-1; J gene: TRBJ1-2; CDR3 protein: CASSPGNGAGYGYTF
V gene: TRBV5-1; J gene: TRBJ1-6; CDR3 protein: CASSNAGTGNNSPLHF
V gene: TRBV7-6; J gene: TRBJ1-2; CDR3 protein: CASSSSRVLNYGYTF
V gene: TRBV3-1/TRBV3-2; J gene: TRBJ2-7; CDR3 protein: CASSQYSGTGYEQYF
V gene: TRBV28; J gene: TRBJ1-1; CDR3 protein: CASLGGNPATEAFF
V gene: TRBV5-1; J gene: TRBJ1-6; CDR3 protein: CASSLTGGTGSPLHF
V gene: TRBV28; J gene: TRBJ1-1; CDR3 protein: CASRRRTGGGGTEAFF
V gene: TRBV5-1; J gene: TRBJ2-7; CDR3 protein: CASSFFSGNSYEQYF
V gene: TRBV10-2; J gene: TRBJ2-3; CDR3 protein: CATTLRPSDTQYF
V gene: TRBV7-8; J gene: TRBJ2-7; CDR3 protein: CASSLASGTGTYF
V gene: TRBV14; J gene: TRBJ2-7; CDR3 protein: CASSQPGTGFYEQYF
V gene: TRBV7-3; J gene: TRBJ2-3; CDR3 protein: CASSLGLAGGPATDTQYF
V gene: TRBV6-5; J gene: TRBJ2-2; CDR3 protein: CASRTGGSTGELFF
V gene: TRBV4-2; J gene: TRBJ1-4; CDR3 protein: CASSQVTGRGVEKLFF
V gene: TRBV9; J gene: TRBJ1-2; CDR3 protein: CASSVVRGGYTF
V gene: TRBV28; J gene: TRBJ2-3; CDR3 protein: CASSPHRFYGTDTQYF
V gene: TRBV2; J gene: TRBJ1-2; CDR3 protein: CASRVDGGDGYTF
V gene: TRBV7-8; J gene: TRBJ2-1; CDR3 protein: CASSRLAGEVNEQFF
V gene: TRBV11-2; J gene: TRBJ1-1; CDR3 protein: CASSLVLYGTEAFF
V gene: TRBV7-9; J gene: TRBJ2-1; CDR3 protein: CASSLYVSNEQFF
V gene: TRBV10-3; J gene: TRBJ1-3; CDR3 protein: CAITEGLVGGNTIYF
V gene: TRBV12-3/TRBV12-4; J gene: TRBJ1-2; CDR3 protein: CASSIGQGPTF
V gene: TRBV19; J gene: TRBJ1-1; CDR3 protein: CASSPRTAKNTEAFF
V gene: TRBV27; J gene: TRBJ2-3; CDR3 protein: CASSSGLALDTQYF
V gene: TRBV5-3; J gene: TRBJ2-7; CDR3 protein: CARSFLGSAGAVGPQGTYEQYF
V gene: TRBV2; J gene: TRBJ1-5; CDR3 protein: CASRGGDQPQHF
V gene: TRBV14; J gene: TRBJ1-2; CDR3 protein: CASSQVGTETWGYTF
V gene: TRBV5-4; J gene: TRBJ1-2; CDR3 protein: CASSLDPGQGPGGYTF
V gene: TRBV5-1; J gene: TRBJ1-5; CDR3 protein: CASSPGGGNQPQHF
V gene: TRBV30; J gene: TRBJ1-2; CDR3 protein: CAWSATGTTDNYGYTF
V gene: TRBV19; J gene: TRBJ1-1; CDR3 protein: CASRSRGTAEAFF
V gene: TRBV11-2; J gene: TRBJ2-7; CDR3 protein: CASSLAVVYEQYF